This T cell receptor (beta chain) is from a study of long-term antiretroviral therapy in people with HIV. They ran version v3.0 of the immunoSEQ assay at survey level. Clones were read by immunoSEQ multiplex PCR, and TCRdb kept only the in-frame ones, dropping some. Among roughly 30,000 clones listed, approximately 80% were seen once. The sample in question was unsorted PBMCs, obtained 0.3 years after starting antiretroviral therapy. This receptor was taken from a man between 40 and 49 years old with HIV.

The DNA for the CDR3 is TGTGCCAGCAGCCAAGAGGCGACACGGGGGGCAAGGGAAAAACTGTTTTTT. Translating gives CASSQEATRGAREKLFF. The chain uses TRBV4-2 and TRBJ1-4; D may be TRBD1 (6 bases). V was trimmed by 0 bases and J by 8 bases, leaving 19 bases between them. CDR1 LGHNA and CDR2 YNFKEQ come from the germline V gene. The CDR3 length is 17 residues.